This T cell receptor beta chain is from a study of shared clonotypes between healthy human individuals. The CDR3 has 17 residues. Trimming removed 2 bases at V and 1 base at J, with 14 bases between. Germline values: CDR1 SEHNR, CDR2 FQNEAQ (reference sequence). Only CD45RO-negative cells positively selected for CCR7 counted as naive CD8 cells, so terminally differentiated effector memory CD45RA+ cells were excluded. Sequencing was performed with immunoSEQ multiplex PCR; in TCRdb, only in-frame clones are kept and a portion is missing. Of around 2,000,000 clones in the sample, over 85% were seen once.

The clonotype comes from a man younger than 35 in good health. Sequenced input: naive CD8+ T cells sorted from blood. V is TRBV7-9 and J is TRBJ2-2, with D maybe TRBD2 (6 bases). The CDR3, as DNA: TGTGCCAGCAGCTTATTCCGCCTAGCGAGGAACACCGGGGAGCTGTTTTTT. It yields the protein CASSLFRLARNTGELFF.